These 28 T cell receptor beta chains were all obtained from the same sample, sequenced in a study of blood T cell repertoires in COVID-19. Assay: immunoSEQ multiplex PCR; the TCRdb copy retains only in-frame clones and omits some. Seen here are approximately 170,000 clones, roughly nine tenths observed once, and the top ten hold 15% to 20%. The sample taken for sequencing was peripheral blood. All receptors come from a man between 60 and 75 years old with active or convalescent COVID-19.

CDR3 region: CASSERKGGWPHGYTF. As DNA, the CDR3 is TGTGCCAGCAGTGAAAGAAAAGGGGGTTGGCCTCATGGCTACACCTTC. The rearrangement links TRBV25-1 to TRBJ1-2; TRBD1 is a possible D gene (6 bases). Germline CDR1 reads MGHDK; CDR2 reads SYGVNS. The CDR3 has 16 amino acids. The V and J ends lost 2 bases and 6 bases respectively, with 19 bases between them.

The chain is built from TRBV27 and TRBJ1-2, with D unclear. Looked up from germline, CDR1 is MNHEY and CDR2 is SMNVEV (reference sequence). V dropped 4 bases and J dropped 8 bases, with 14 bases sitting between them. The CDR3 sequence is 13 residues long. The CDR3 protein is CASSYHSLGGYTF. In nucleotides, the CDR3 is TGTGCCAGCAGTTATCACAGCCTCGGCGGCTACACCTTC.

The rearrangement uses TRBV3-1 (or the pseudogene TRBV3-2) and TRBJ1-2; D uncertain. V shed 0 bases and J shed 4 bases, with 9 bases lying between them. The length of the CDR3 is 14 residues. Per the germline V gene, CDR1 is LGHDT and CDR2 is YNNKEL (reference sequence). The CDR3 protein is CASSQDARGYGYTF. The CDR3 DNA is TGTGCCAGCAGCCAAGATGCTAGAGGCTATGGCTACACCTTC.

The CDR3 loop is CASSTRQGSGANVLTF. In DNA form, the CDR3 reads TGCGCCAGCAGCACCCGACAGGGTTCTGGGGCCAACGTCCTGACTTTC. The chain couples TRBV4-1 to TRBJ2-6, with 7 bases identical to TRBD1. The V segment lost 5 bases and the J segment 1 base; nucleotides outside the gene matches: 5. Germline V gene lookup returns CDR1 MGHRA and CDR2 YSYEKL. The CDR3 is made up of 16 amino acids.

This sequence joins TRBV9 and TRBJ2-5; D is perhaps TRBD2 (6 bases). CDR1 is SGDLS, CDR2 YYNGEE, per germline. The CDR3 totals 15 residues. The V and J ends lost 4 bases and 5 bases respectively, with 18 bases between them. The CDR3 sequence: CASSSSPGTGETQYF. The CDR3 DNA reads as TGTGCCAGCAGCTCTTCCCCCGGGACTGGGGAGACCCAGTACTTC.

The rearrangement links TRBV9 to TRBJ2-1; 12 bases agree with TRBD2. V trimming: 2 bases; J trimming: 4 bases; junction bases outside the gene matches: 4. The CDR3 is 16 residues long. The V gene's germline CDR1 is SGDLS and CDR2 YYNGEE. The CDR3 DNA reads TGTGCCAGCAGCGTCTCTAGCGGGAGGGGATACAATGAGCAGTTCTTC. It codes for CASSVSSGRGYNEQFF.

The rearrangement joins TRBV4-1 to TRBJ1-2, with a possible D match to TRBD1 (6 bases). The germline V gene has CDR1 MGHRA and CDR2 YSYEKL. V lost 1 base, J lost 0 bases, and 12 bases lay in between. The CDR3 length is 16 residues. This chain's CDR3 is CASSQGTAASNYGYTF. The CDR3 DNA reads as TGCGCCAGCAGCCAAGGGACAGCCGCTTCTAACTATGGCTACACCTTC.

This chain links TRBV10-3 with TRBJ1-3, with 10 bases that match TRBD1. V trimming: 7 bases; J trimming: 2 bases; junction bases outside the gene matches: 8. Per the germline V gene, CDR1 is ENHRY and CDR2 is SYGVKD. The CDR3 runs to 16 residues. CDR3: CAITPDRGGAGNTIYF. The DNA of the CDR3 is TGTGCCATCACCCCGGACAGGGGGGGTGCTGGAAACACCATATATTTT.

The chain uses TRBV19 and TRBJ2-3; the D gene is possibly TRBD2 (7 bases). CDR1 is LNHDA and CDR2 is SQIVND in the germline V gene (reference sequence). Trimming took 5 bases from V and 0 from J, leaving 15 bases between them. The CDR3 is made up of 16 amino acids. CDR3 nucleotide sequence: TGTGCCAGTAGTGCCCCGGGGGGCACTAGCACAGATACGCAGTATTTT. This encodes CASSAPGGTSTDTQYF.

This clone was counted only a few times. The sample contains more than one DNA sequence encoding this CDR3. The chain links TRBV5-1 to TRBJ1-1; 7 bases are a match to TRBD1. Germline V gene lookup returns CDR1 SGHRS and CDR2 YFSETQ. V shed 0 bases, J shed 1 base, and the junction held 3 bases outside the gene matches. The CDR3 contains 15 residues. The CDR3 protein is CASSLGGTANTEAFF. CDR3 in DNA: TGCGCCAGCAGCTTGGGTGGGACAGCGAACACTGAAGCTTTCTTT.

The chain recombines TRBV18 with TRBJ1-4, with 9 bases aligning to TRBD1. CDR3 size: 15 residues. CDR1 and CDR2 from the germline V gene are KGHSH and LQKENI. The junction had 8 bases not matched to a gene; V was cut back by 2 bases and J by 10 bases. CDR3 nucleotide sequence: TGTGCCAGCTCACCAACGACAGGGGGGAGTGGAAAACTGTTTTTT. Translation gives CASSPTTGGSGKLFF. Drawing the rest from reference TRBV18 and TRBJ1-4, the complete variable domain is NAGVMQNPRHLVRRRGQEARLRCSPMKGHSHVYWYRQLPEEGLKFMVYLQKENIIDESGMPKERFSAEFPKEGPSILRIQQVVRGDSAAYFCASSPTTGGSGKLFFGSGTQLSVL.

V and J are TRBV19 and TRBJ1-1, with 9 positions matching TRBD1. Germline loops: CDR1 LNHDA, CDR2 SQIVND (reference sequence). The CDR3 totals 14 residues. After removal of 4 bases from V and 0 bases from J, the junction contained 0 bases not matched to a gene. CDR3 bases: TGTGCCAGTAGTAGGACAGGGGTGAACACTGAAGCTTTCTTT. Its translation is CASSRTGVNTEAFF.

The chain has TRBV19 and TRBJ2-7; 9 bases are a match to TRBD1. Germline V gene lookup returns CDR1 LNHDA and CDR2 SQIVND (reference sequence). V was clipped by 3 bases and J by 0 bases; unmatched bases: 3. This CDR3 comprises 15 residues. The CDR3: CASSMMTGGSYEQYF. The CDR3 nucleotides read TGTGCCAGTAGTATGATGACAGGGGGCTCCTACGAGCAGTACTTC.

The V and J genes are TRBV10-3 and TRBJ2-3; weak D call: TRBD2 (6 bases). This CDR3 spans 14 amino acids. Germline CDR1 is ENHRY and CDR2 is SYGVKD. V was cut by 3 bases and J by 1 base, with 8 bases left in between. CDR3 nucleotides: TGTGCCATCAGTGACCAGCGGGGCACAGATACGCAGTATTTT. Protein product: CAISDQRGTDTQYF.

V gene TRBV19 combines with J gene TRBJ1-1; D is unclear. This CDR3 has 13 amino acids. Germline CDR1 and CDR2: LNHDA and SQIVND (reference sequence). V shed 5 bases and J shed 0 bases, with 7 bases lying between them. The CDR3 region has the DNA TGTGCCAGTAGTTCCCAGATGAACACTGAAGCTTTCTTT. This translates into CASSSQMNTEAFF.

This clone showed up just a few times. Other DNA sequences of this sample code for an identical CDR3. V and J are TRBV7-9 and TRBJ1-2; D ambiguous. This CDR3 region has 14 residues. Trimming removed 0 bases from V and 4 bases from J, with 9 bases in between. Looked up from germline, CDR1 is SEHNR and CDR2 is FQNEAQ (reference sequence). Here the CDR3 DNA reads TGTGCCAGCAGCTTAGCAGACCGGAGCTATGGCTACACCTTC. Translated: CASSLADRSYGYTF. Variable domain in full (rest from reference TRBV7-9 and TRBJ1-2): DTGVSQNPRHKITKRGQNVTFRCDPISEHNRLYWYRQTLGQGPEFLTYFQNEAQLEKSRLLSDRFSAERPKGSFSTLEIQRTEQGDSAMYLCASSLADRSYGYTFGSGTRLTVV.

The chain's CDR3 is CASSWGQGNYGYTF. In DNA form, the CDR3 reads TGTGCCAGCAGTTGGGGACAGGGAAACTATGGCTACACCTTC. The rearrangement links TRBV6-5 to TRBJ1-2; the match to TRBD1 covers 9 bases. Losses at the gene ends were 4 bases for V and 2 bases for J; bases not matched to a gene: 2. The CDR3 has 14 residues. CDR1 and CDR2 from the germline V gene are MNHEY and SVGAGI.

The J gene is TRBJ2-1, the V gene TRBV9, with TRBD2 matching 7 bases. Losses at the gene ends were 4 bases for V and 5 bases for J; bases not matched to a gene: 9. Germline-derived CDR1 and CDR2 are SGDLS and YYNGEE. The CDR3 spans 15 residues. CDR3 DNA: TGTGCCAGCAGCCCAATGGGAGCGGGGAACAATGAGCAGTTCTTC. This codes for CASSPMGAGNNEQFF.

The rearrangement uses TRBV19 and TRBJ2-2, with 16 positions matching TRBD2. Trimming removed 8 bases from V and 4 bases from J; junction bases left unmatched: 10. Germline V gene data show CDR1 as LNHDA and CDR2 as SQIVND (reference sequence). The CDR3 consists of 18 residues. This CDR3 reads CASRPGLAGGKGTGELFF. In DNA form, the CDR3 reads TGTGCCAGTCGGCCGGGACTAGCGGGAGGGAAGGGCACCGGGGAGCTGTTTTTT.

The J gene is TRBJ2-5, the V gene TRBV30; TRBD1 aligns across 12 bases. V was pared by 7 bases and J by 4 bases, with 7 bases of the junction left unmatched. CDR3 length: 14 amino acids. Looked up from germline, CDR1 is GTSNPN and CDR2 is SVGIG (reference sequence). The CDR3 sequence is CASDGTGGAETQYF. CDR3 bases: TGTGCCTCGGATGGGACAGGGGGCGCAGAGACCCAGTACTTC.

The V and J genes are TRBV5-1 and TRBJ1-2; D perhaps matches TRBD1 (6 bases). The germline V gene has CDR1 SGHRS and CDR2 YFSETQ. V gave up 5 bases and J gave up 4 bases, with 15 bases separating them. The CDR3 has 14 amino acids. CDR3 DNA sequence: TGCGCCAGCAGGCTGAATCTAGGGGGCTATGGCTACACCTTC. Translating it yields CASRLNLGGYGYTF.

The chain carries TRBV6-2 or TRBV6-3 and TRBJ2-5; TRBD2 matches at 8 bases. Per germline, CDR1 MNHEY and CDR2 SVGEGT. Losses at the gene ends were 4 bases for V and 2 bases for J; bases not matched to a gene: 6. The CDR3 is 15 amino acids. The CDR3 loop reads CASSWFPGGQETQYF. The CDR3 DNA reads TGTGCCAGCAGTTGGTTTCCGGGGGGGCAAGAGACCCAGTACTTC.

This chain joins TRBV10-3 and TRBJ1-4; no clear D gene. In germline, CDR1 is ENHRY, CDR2 SYGVKD. Trimming removed 6 bases at V and 0 bases at J, with 11 bases between. The CDR3 length is 15 residues. CDR3 residues: CAISRGVSTNEKLFF. The CDR3 DNA is TGTGCCATCAGCCGAGGAGTTTCAACTAATGAAAAACTGTTTTTT.

The genes are TRBV9 and TRBJ1-6; D is uncertain. The V end was cut by 4 bases, the J end by 4 bases, with 12 bases between. From germline, CDR1 is SGDLS and CDR2 YYNGEE. This CDR3 comprises 15 residues. CDR3: CASSSSRGYNSPLHF. CDR3 coding DNA: TGTGCCAGCAGCTCCTCCCGGGGATATAATTCACCCCTCCACTTT.

CDR3 coding DNA: TGCGCCAGCACGGGACAGATTAGCAATCAGCCCCAGCATTTT. Protein: CASTGQISNQPQHF. This chain connects TRBV10-2 to TRBJ1-5, with 7 positions matching TRBD1. V shed 7 bases, J shed 0 bases, and the junction held 3 bases outside the gene matches. Germline CDR1 is WSHSY and CDR2 is SAAADI. The length of the CDR3 is 14 residues.

This chain connects TRBV10-3 to TRBJ2-7, with TRBD1 identical over 7 bases. In germline, CDR1 is ENHRY, CDR2 SYGVKD. The CDR3 runs to 12 residues. The V segment lost 7 bases and the J segment 3 bases; nucleotides outside the gene matches: 3. CDR3 loop: CAIKAGGYEQYF. The CDR3 DNA reads TGTGCCATCAAGGCAGGGGGCTACGAGCAGTACTTC.

The CDR3 sequence is CASSVDRVDGYTF. CDR3 in DNA: TGCGCCAGCAGCGTGGACAGGGTTGATGGCTACACCTTC. This chain uses TRBV5-1 with TRBJ1-2; TRBD1 matches 8 bases. Germline V gene data show CDR1 as SGHRS and CDR2 as YFSETQ. Losses at the gene ends were 4 bases for V and 6 bases for J; bases not matched to a gene: 5. The CDR3 runs 13 residues.

The chain has TRBV28 and TRBJ2-1; 8 positions agree with TRBD2. The length of the CDR3 is 16 residues. The V and J ends lost 3 bases and 0 bases, in that order; junction bases with no gene match: 4. Germline V gene data show CDR1 as MDHEN and CDR2 as SYDVKM. CDR3 bases: TGTGCCAGCAGTTTCCAGCGGGGGAGCTCCTACAATGAGCAGTTCTTC. Translating gives CASSFQRGSSYNEQFF. Full variable domain (missing parts from reference TRBV28 and TRBJ2-1): DVKVTQSSRYLVKRTGEKVFLECVQDMDHENMFWYRQDPGLGLRLIYFSYDVKMKEKGDIPEGYSVSREKKERFSLILESASTNQTSMYLCASSFQRGSSYNEQFFGPGTRLTVL.